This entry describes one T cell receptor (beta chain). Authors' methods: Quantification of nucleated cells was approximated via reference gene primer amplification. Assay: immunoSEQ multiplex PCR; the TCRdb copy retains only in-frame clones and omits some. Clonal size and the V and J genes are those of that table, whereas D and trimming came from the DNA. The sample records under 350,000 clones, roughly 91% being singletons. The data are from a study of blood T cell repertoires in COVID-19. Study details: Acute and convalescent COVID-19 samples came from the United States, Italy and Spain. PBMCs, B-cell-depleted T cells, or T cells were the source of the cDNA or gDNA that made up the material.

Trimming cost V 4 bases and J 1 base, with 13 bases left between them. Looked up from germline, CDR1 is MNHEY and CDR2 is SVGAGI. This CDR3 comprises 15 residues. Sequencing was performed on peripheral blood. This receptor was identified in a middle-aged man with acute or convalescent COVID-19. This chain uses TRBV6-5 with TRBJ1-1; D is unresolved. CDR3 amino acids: CASSFYLLPNTEAFF. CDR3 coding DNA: TGTGCCAGCAGTTTCTATCTGCTTCCGAACACTGAAGCTTTCTTT.